What follows describes a single T cell receptor (beta chain). From germline, CDR1 is SGHNT and CDR2 YYREEE (reference sequence). Trimming cost V 4 bases and J 0 bases, with 8 bases left between them. The CDR3 covers 13 residues. The data derive from a study of technical replicates of blood from several donors. Method: immunoSEQ multiplex PCR; TCRdb's copy keeps in-frame clones and lacks some. The sample records fewer than 65,000 clones, about 87% being singletons. The origin of this receptor is a human donor in good health. Some clones in this sample may be carry-over from other donors' samples. Sequencing input: PBMCs. The chain is built from TRBV5-4 and TRBJ2-7; D may be TRBD1 (6 bases). The CDR3 sequence is CASSNRASYEQYF. DNA for the CDR3: TGTGCCAGCAGCAACAGGGCCTCCTACGAGCAGTACTTC.